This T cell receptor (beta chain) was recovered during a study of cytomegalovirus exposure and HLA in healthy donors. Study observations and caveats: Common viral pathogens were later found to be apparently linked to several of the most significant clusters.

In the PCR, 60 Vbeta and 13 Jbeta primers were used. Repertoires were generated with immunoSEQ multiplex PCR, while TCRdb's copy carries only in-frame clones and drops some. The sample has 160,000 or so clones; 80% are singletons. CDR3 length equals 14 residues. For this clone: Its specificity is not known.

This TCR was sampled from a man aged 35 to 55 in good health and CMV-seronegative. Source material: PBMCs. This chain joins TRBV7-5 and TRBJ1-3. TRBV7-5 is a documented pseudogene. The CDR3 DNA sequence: TGTGCCAGAAGCTTCGGGTTCTCTGGAAACACCATATATTTT. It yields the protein CARSFGFSGNTIYF.